The TCR beta chain described here comes from a study of cytomegalovirus exposure and HLA in healthy donors. There are 11 residues in the CDR3. V was clipped by 5 bases and J by 3 bases, with 5 bases between them. Germline V CDR1 and CDR2: SEHNR, FQNEAQ (reference sequence). As for this clone: The antigen remains undetermined.

PCR employed 60 Vbeta and 13 Jbeta primers. The data were produced by immunoSEQ multiplex PCR, yet TCRdb's version contains in-frame clones alone and is incomplete. The data hold roughly 99,000 clones, with 60% to 85% observed a single time. The study, taken as a whole, reports: In an earlier analysis, productive rearrangement rates for most beta V segments clustered near 87% or 30%. An assumption of roughly uniform sequencing depth across donors underlay the presence/absence analyses.

This rearrangement joins TRBV7-9 to TRBJ2-7; unclear D gene. This TCR was sampled from a man aged 55-75 years in good health and CMV-seropositive. Material for sequencing was PBMCs. DNA of the CDR3: TGTGCCAGCAGCCCCCTCTACGAGCAGTACTTC. Translated, it gives CASSPLYEQYF.